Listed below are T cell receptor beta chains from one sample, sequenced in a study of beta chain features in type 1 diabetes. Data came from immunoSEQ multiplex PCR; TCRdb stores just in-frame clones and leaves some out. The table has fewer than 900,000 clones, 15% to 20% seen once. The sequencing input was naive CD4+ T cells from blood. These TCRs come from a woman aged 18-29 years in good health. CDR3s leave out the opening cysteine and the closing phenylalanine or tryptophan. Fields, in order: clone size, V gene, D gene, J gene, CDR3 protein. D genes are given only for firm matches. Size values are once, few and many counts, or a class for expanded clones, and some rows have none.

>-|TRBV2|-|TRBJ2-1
ASSVVVTQRGEQF
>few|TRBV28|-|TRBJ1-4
ASSSSPSTNEKLF
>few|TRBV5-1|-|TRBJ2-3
ASSLVVWADTQY
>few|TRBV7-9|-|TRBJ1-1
ASSLAVGNTEAF
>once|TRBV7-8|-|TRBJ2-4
AGSFEVPSGNIQY
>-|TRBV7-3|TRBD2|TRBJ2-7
ASSPSGRFHEQY
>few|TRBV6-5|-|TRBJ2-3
ASSVLIGSTDTQY
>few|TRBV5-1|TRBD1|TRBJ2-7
ASSFLPGTGGVHEQY
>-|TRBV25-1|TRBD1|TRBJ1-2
ARQGNYGYT
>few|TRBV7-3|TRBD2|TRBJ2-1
ASSSQAGELI
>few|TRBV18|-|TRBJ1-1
ASSQLNFAEAF
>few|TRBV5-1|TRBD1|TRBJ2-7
ASSLGPDRGLYEQY
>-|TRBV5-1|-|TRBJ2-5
ASSRGGGETQY
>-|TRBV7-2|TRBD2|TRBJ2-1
ASSLVRGLVPEQF
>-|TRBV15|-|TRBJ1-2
ATSRVGTNNGYT
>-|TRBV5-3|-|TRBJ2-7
ARSQLSSYEQY
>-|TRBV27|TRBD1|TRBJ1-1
ASSLTGTANTEAF
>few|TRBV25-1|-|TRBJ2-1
ASSPSGGLGQF
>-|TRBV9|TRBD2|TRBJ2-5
ASSVGLAGAGGETQY
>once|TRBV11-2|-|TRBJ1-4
ASSHRDTGNEKLF
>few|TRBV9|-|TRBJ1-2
ASSQNHGSAYGYT
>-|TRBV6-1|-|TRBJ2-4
ASSETVSTDQY
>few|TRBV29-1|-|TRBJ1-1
SVETFFDTEAF
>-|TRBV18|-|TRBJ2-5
ASSPRRGQQETQY
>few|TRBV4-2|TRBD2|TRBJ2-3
ASSQRTSGSTDTQY
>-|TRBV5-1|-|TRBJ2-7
ASSLRGRAEGGEQY
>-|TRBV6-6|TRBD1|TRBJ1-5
ASSYGTALGYQPQH
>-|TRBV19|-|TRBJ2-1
ASSRRDRDHNEQF